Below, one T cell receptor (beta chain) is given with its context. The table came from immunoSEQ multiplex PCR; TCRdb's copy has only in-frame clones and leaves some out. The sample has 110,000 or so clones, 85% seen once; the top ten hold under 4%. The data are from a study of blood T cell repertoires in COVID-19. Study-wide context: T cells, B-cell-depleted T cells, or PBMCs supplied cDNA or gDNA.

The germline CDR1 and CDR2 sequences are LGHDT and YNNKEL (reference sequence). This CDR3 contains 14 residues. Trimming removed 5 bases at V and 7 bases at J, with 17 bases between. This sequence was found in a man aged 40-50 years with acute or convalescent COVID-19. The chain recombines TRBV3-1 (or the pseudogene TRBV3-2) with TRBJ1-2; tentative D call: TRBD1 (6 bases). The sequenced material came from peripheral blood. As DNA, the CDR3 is TGTGCCAGCAGCGACGACAGGAAAGAGGGTGGCTACACCTTC. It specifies CASSDDRKEGGYTF.